This passage covers 9 T cell receptor beta chains from one sample sequenced in a study of radiation and T cells in renal cell carcinoma. TCRdb keeps only in-frame clones here, not all; method: immunoSEQ multiplex PCR. The sample lists about 78,000 clones, 89% occurring once. Indicated time point: blood 4 weeks post-SBRT, at nephrectomy. As for treatment: 15 Gy SBRT to primary tumor, nephrectomy 4 weeks later. The sample was blood, taken from a patient whose treatment included radiotherapy and nephrectomy. The receptors derive from a woman aged 70 to 79 with renal cell carcinoma.

About this clone itself: Different DNA sequences within this sample yield the same CDR3. The chain joins TRBV9 to TRBJ1-5; D gene ambiguous. Germline V gives CDR1 SGDLS, CDR2 YYNGEE. The CDR3 spans 14 residues. V shed 0 bases and J shed 2 bases, with 6 bases lying between them. The CDR3 region has the DNA TGTGCCAGCAGCGTAGGACTCGGCAATCAGCCCCAGCATTTT. The encoded protein is CASSVGLGNQPQHF.

The chain links TRBV19 to TRBJ1-2; perhaps TRBD1 as D (6 bases). Deletions cut 9 bases from V and 4 bases from J, with 12 bases between. Germline V gives CDR1 LNHDA, CDR2 SQIVND (reference sequence). The CDR3 contains 12 residues. CDR3: CASVQGPYGYTF. The CDR3 bases are TGTGCCAGCGTACAGGGCCCCTATGGCTACACCTTC.

The rearrangement uses TRBV30 and TRBJ1-6; unclear D gene. This CDR3 has 12 amino acids. V gave up 3 bases and J gave up 13 bases, with 13 bases separating them. The germline CDR1 and CDR2 sequences are GTSNPN and SVGIG (reference sequence). The CDR3 loop is CAWRTKAEPLHF. The DNA for the CDR3 is TGTGCCTGGAGGACAAAGGCAGAGCCCCTCCACTTT.

V usage is TRBV10-3 and J usage is TRBJ2-7, with D perhaps TRBD2 (7 bases). Germline loops: CDR1 ENHRY, CDR2 SYGVKD. The ends were cut back, 9 bases at V and 4 bases at J, with 25 bases in the middle. The CDR3 has 16 residues. CDR3 sequence: CAMGGAGGGPPYEQYF. DNA for the CDR3: TGTGCCATGGGGGGGGCCGGGGGCGGACCCCCTTACGAGCAGTACTTC.

J is TRBJ2-5 and V is TRBV28; D perhaps matches TRBD2 (6 bases). The CDR3 has 16 amino acids. Germline lookup yields CDR1 MDHEN and CDR2 SYDVKM. Trimming pared 8 bases from V and 5 bases from J, leaving 24 bases between. CDR3 DNA sequence: TGTGCCAGCGCTAATTCAGGGTTTTCGGGGAGGGAGACCCAGTACTTC. Translated: CASANSGFSGRETQYF.

This chain joins TRBV5-4 and TRBJ2-1; 12 bases are shared with TRBD2. This CDR3 comprises 15 residues. V was pared by 0 bases and J by 9 bases, with 4 bases of the junction left unmatched. The germline V gene encodes CDR1 SGHNT and CDR2 YYREEE (reference sequence). In DNA form, the CDR3 reads TGTGCCAGCAGCTTGGAGCTAGCGGGGGGGCCTGAGCAGTTCTTC. Its protein is CASSLELAGGPEQFF.

The chain uses TRBV7-2 and TRBJ2-5; 9 bases align to TRBD1. The CDR3 spans 15 residues. Germline V gives CDR1 SGHTA, CDR2 FQGNSA. Germline trimming cut 5 bases from V and 4 bases from J; bases unmatched to any gene: 8. This CDR3 reads CASSTARTGVETQYF. CDR3 DNA: TGTGCCAGCAGCACAGCACGGACAGGGGTAGAGACCCAGTACTTC. The complete variable domain, with remaining parts taken from reference TRBV7-2 and TRBJ2-5, reads GAGVSQSPSNKVTEKGKDVELRCDPISGHTALYWYRQSLGQGLEFLIYFQGNSAPDKSGLPSDRFSAERTGGSVSTLTIQRTQQEDSAVYLCASSTARTGVETQYFGPGTRLLVL.

The gene calls are TRBV30 and TRBJ2-1; the D is unclear. The CDR3 totals 13 residues. Germline V gives CDR1 GTSNPN, CDR2 SVGIG (reference sequence). Trimming left V 2 bases short and J 4 bases short, with 9 bases between. This chain's CDR3 is CAWSLNGYNEQFF. The CDR3 coding sequence is TGTGCCTGGAGTCTCAATGGATACAATGAGCAGTTCTTC.

V is TRBV7-9 and J is TRBJ2-7; D gene ambiguous. The CDR3 runs 15 residues. Trimming took 2 bases from V and 4 from J, leaving 15 bases between them. Per the germline V gene, CDR1 is SEHNR and CDR2 is FQNEAQ (reference sequence). In DNA, the CDR3 is TGTGCCAGCAGCTTAAAGGCAGACCCGAGGTACGAGCAGTACTTC. This translates into CASSLKADPRYEQYF.